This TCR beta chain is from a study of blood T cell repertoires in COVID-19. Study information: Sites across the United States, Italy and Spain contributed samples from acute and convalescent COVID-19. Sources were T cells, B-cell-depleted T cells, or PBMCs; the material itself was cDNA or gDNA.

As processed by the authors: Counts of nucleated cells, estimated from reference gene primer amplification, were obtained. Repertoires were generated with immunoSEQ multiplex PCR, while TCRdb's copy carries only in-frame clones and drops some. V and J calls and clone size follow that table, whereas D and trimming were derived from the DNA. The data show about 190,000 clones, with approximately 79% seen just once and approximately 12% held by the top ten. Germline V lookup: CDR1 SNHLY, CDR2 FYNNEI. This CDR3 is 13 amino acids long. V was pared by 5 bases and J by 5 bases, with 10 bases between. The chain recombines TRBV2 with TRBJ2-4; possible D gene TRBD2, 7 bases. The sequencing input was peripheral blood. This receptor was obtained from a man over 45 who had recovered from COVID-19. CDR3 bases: TGTGCCAGCAGTAGGGGGGGGGAAAACATTCAGTACTTC. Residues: CASSRGGENIQYF.